These 16 T cell receptor beta chains were sequenced from one sample in a study of blood T cells in healthy people across ages. A second about 7 to 12 cycle PCR used barcoded and J-beta primers. TCRdb re-called the 5' RACE reads with MiXCR, one entry per CDR3 protein. The sample lists around 1.5 million distinct CDR3 sequences; roughly 32% were seen once. Sequencing used blood. These TCRs come from a woman in her twenties or thirties in good health.

The chain carries TRBV13 and TRBJ2-3; TRBD2 matches at 9 bases. J lost 2 bases, V lost 1 base, and 7 bases had no gene match. This CDR3 comprises 17 residues. CDR1 is PRHDT and CDR2 is FYEKMQ in the germline V gene (reference sequence). This chain's CDR3 is CASSLEATSGPTDTQYF. The CDR3, as DNA: TGTGCCAGCAGCTTAGAAGCGACTAGCGGACCCACAGATACGCAGTATTTT.

The chain employs TRBV5-4 and TRBJ2-5, with 8 bases matching TRBD1. J was trimmed by 0 bases and V by 2 bases; bases with no gene match: 6. The CDR3 loop spans 16 amino acids. In germline, CDR1 is SGHNT, CDR2 YYREEE (reference sequence). The DNA of the CDR3 is TGTGCCAGCAGCTTCGGACAGGGAAGGTACCAAGAGACCCAGTACTTC. As protein: CASSFGQGRYQETQYF.

This clonotype was seen at least ten times. This rearrangement joins TRBV4-1 to TRBJ2-1; 9 bases align to TRBD1. The V segment lost 5 bases and the J segment 3 bases; nucleotides outside the gene matches: 14. Per the germline V gene, CDR1 is MGHRA and CDR2 is YSYEKL. The CDR3 length is 18 residues. In DNA, the CDR3 is TGCGCCAGCAGCGATGGCGGGCCCCGGGGACAGGGCTACAATGAGCAGTTCTTC. It translates to CASSDGGPRGQGYNEQFF.

This clonotype turned up a few times. This chain links TRBV6-1 with TRBJ2-7; TRBD2 might be the D (5 bases). CDR3 length: 13 residues. CDR1 is MNHNS and CDR2 is SASEGT in the germline V gene. With 4 bases removed from V and 3 bases from J, the gap between germline ends came to 10 bases. The CDR3 loop is CASSGTGFYEQYF. In DNA, the CDR3 is TGTGCCAGCAGTGGGACGGGATTCTACGAGCAGTACTTC.

The J gene is TRBJ2-3, the V gene TRBV9; unclear D gene. Trimming removed 4 bases from V and 3 bases from J, with 12 bases in between. Germline CDR1 reads SGDLS; CDR2 reads YYNGEE. The CDR3 covers 14 residues. DNA for the CDR3: TGTGCCAGCAGCTCGGAAAAGTTAACAGATACGCAGTATTTT. This encodes CASSSEKLTDTQYF.

The chain combines TRBV20-1 with TRBJ1-5, with 8 bases that match TRBD1. CDR1 is DFQATT and CDR2 is SNEGSKA in the germline V gene (reference sequence). V shed 3 bases and J 3 bases; nucleotides not matched to a gene: 4. The CDR3 spans 14 residues. CDR3 nucleotides: TGCAGTGCTAGGCACAGGGGGTACAATCAGCCCCAGCATTTT. This encodes CSARHRGYNQPQHF.

This clonotype showed up just a few times. The chain carries TRBV5-4 and TRBJ2-5; 12 bases agree with TRBD2. The length of the CDR3 is 14 residues. Trimming cost V 5 bases and J 11 bases; bases outside gene matches: 10. Germline CDR1 is SGHNT and CDR2 is YYREEE (reference sequence). CDR3 loop: CASRPSGRANEQYF. The CDR3 DNA sequence: TGTGCCAGCAGGCCTAGCGGGAGGGCCAATGAGCAGTACTTC.

A note on this clonotype: Being one base from a much bigger clone, this may be a read error. The J gene is TRBJ2-5, the V gene TRBV10-3, with a weak D call TRBD2 (6 bases). The J call may be in error: the DNA end matches TRBJ2-7 better. CDR3 length: 15 amino acids. Per germline, CDR1 ENHRY and CDR2 SYGVKD. In nucleotides, the CDR3 is TGTGCCATCGGTGGTCGGGCTAGCGTTTCCAACGAGCAGTACTTC. The encoded protein is CAIGGRASVSNEQYF.

The gene calls are TRBV18 and TRBJ2-1, with D maybe TRBD1 (6 bases). Trimming stripped 5 bases from V and 7 bases from J, with 24 bases between. Per the germline V gene, CDR1 is KGHSH and CDR2 is LQKENI. The CDR3 length is 17 residues. The CDR3 protein is CASSTLGANGRRNEQFF. CDR3 in DNA: TGTGCCAGCTCAACACTGGGGGCTAACGGAAGGAGAAATGAGCAGTTCTTC. The variable domain in full, with the rest retrieved from reference TRBV18 and TRBJ2-1, is NAGVMQNPRHLVRRRGQEARLRCSPMKGHSHVYWYRQLPEEGLKFMVYLQKENIIDESGMPKERFSAEFPKEGPSILRIQQVVRGDSAAYFCASSTLGANGRRNEQFFGPGTRLTVL.

The chain carries TRBV5-4 and TRBJ2-1; 8 bases match TRBD1. Trimming removed 5 bases from V and 1 base from J; junction bases left unmatched: 11. The CDR3 runs to 17 residues. Germline loops: CDR1 SGHNT, CDR2 YYREEE (reference sequence). CDR3 DNA: TGTGCCAGCAGGAAAATCGAGGGACAGGTGTCCTACAATGAGCAGTTCTTC. Its protein is CASRKIEGQVSYNEQFF.

Regarding this clonotype: At one of its ends the junction is not consistent with the germline gene, which may arise from a read error. The V call is TRBV7-9, the J call TRBJ2-5; either TRBD1 or TRBD2 may supply D (5 bases each). CDR1 is SEHNR and CDR2 is FQNEAQ in the germline V gene (reference sequence). The CDR3 loop spans 15 amino acids. The CDR3 DNA is TGTGCCAGCAGCTTAAAGAGTGGGACCAAAGAGCCCCAGTACTTC. It yields the protein CASSLKSGTKEPQYF.

Only a few counts were recorded for this clonotype. DNA for the CDR3: TGTGCCAGCAGTGGACTTCCTCAGGATACGCAGTATTTT. It yields the protein CASSGLPQDTQYF. V is TRBV25-1 and J is TRBJ2-3; D remains ambiguous. This CDR3 comprises 13 residues. Germline V gene data show CDR1 as MGHDK and CDR2 as SYGVNS. Trimming left V 4 bases short and J 6 bases short, with 11 bases between.

The rearrangement joins TRBV28 to TRBJ2-1, with 9 bases matching TRBD1. In germline, CDR1 is MDHEN, CDR2 SYDVKM. Trimming at V came to 6 bases and at J to 3 bases, leaving 9 bases not matched to a gene. This CDR3 has 16 residues. The CDR3 loop reads CASSPQGAVSYNEQFF. DNA of the CDR3: TGTGCCAGCAGCCCACAGGGGGCCGTAAGCTACAATGAGCAGTTCTTC.

V usage is TRBV29-1 and J usage is TRBJ2-1; D is perhaps TRBD2 (5 bases). V lost 5 bases and J lost 7, with 18 bases in between. CDR1 is SQVTM and CDR2 is ANQGSEA in the germline V gene. This CDR3 has 14 amino acids. CDR3 sequence: CSVTNMNPGNEQFF. CDR3 DNA sequence: TGCAGCGTTACCAACATGAATCCGGGGAATGAGCAGTTCTTC.

This clonotype has only a few counts. The chain carries TRBV28 and TRBJ2-7, with D possibly matching TRBD2 (6 bases). Per the germline V gene, CDR1 is MDHEN and CDR2 is SYDVKM. V shed 3 bases and J shed 1 base, with 10 bases lying between them. CDR3 length: 14 amino acids. In DNA, the CDR3 is TGTGCCAGCAGTTTGATGGAGGGTTCCTACGAGCAGTACTTC. Its translation: CASSLMEGSYEQYF.

This clonotype has more than one count but fewer than ten. CDR3 sequence: CASTPSGPSGYTF. The CDR3 bases are TGTGCCAGCACCCCCTCGGGGCCTAGCGGCTACACCTTC. The chain links TRBV6-1 to TRBJ1-2; the D gene is possibly TRBD1 (5 bases). Trimming left V 7 bases short and J 8 bases short, with 17 bases between. CDR3 size: 13 residues. The V gene's germline CDR1 is MNHNS and CDR2 SASEGT.